This T cell receptor (beta chain) came from a study of T cells after posttransplantation cyclophosphamide. Clones were read by immunoSEQ multiplex PCR, and TCRdb kept only the in-frame ones, dropping some. The data hold 42,000 or so clones, with roughly 87% observed a single time. The germline gives CDR1 SGHRS, CDR2 YFSETQ. The CDR3 runs 13 residues. V was clipped by 0 bases and J by 8 bases; unmatched bases: 2. A marrow graft followed busulfan-fludarabine conditioning, with cyclophosphamide on days +3 and +4. This clonotype was sampled from a male patient in his sixties or seventies who received an allogeneic stem cell transplant from a related donor and was CMV-positive. Some T cells may have originated in the graft donor. The gene calls are TRBV5-1 and TRBJ2-5, with 9 bases lining up with TRBD1. The source material was PBMCs, sampled roughly 60 days after allogeneic stem cell transplant with posttransplant cyclophosphamide. CDR3 protein: CASSLGTGVTQYF. The CDR3, as DNA: TGCGCCAGCAGCTTGGGGACAGGGGTAACCCAGTACTTC.